The T cell receptor beta chain described here comes from a study of shared clonotypes between healthy human individuals. The naive CD8 subset, CD45RO-negative cells positively selected for CCR7, excluded terminally differentiated effector memory CD45RA+ cells. This clone was observed a single time. Sequenced by immunoSEQ multiplex PCR; TCRdb stores in-frame clones only, minus some. In the table there are hundreds of thousands of clones, approximately 96% of which are singletons. The receptor's source is a woman aged 25 to 39 in good health. Sequencing was done on a sample of naive CD8+ T cells sorted from blood.

The CDR3 DNA reads TGTGCCAGCAGTTTTCAACTAGCGGGAGCCCGGGGCCTGGCCGGGGAGCTGTTTTTT. This sequence encodes CASSFQLAGARGLAGELFF. The chain uses TRBV27 and TRBJ2-2; TRBD2 matches 11 bases. J gave up 6 bases and V 3 bases, and 15 bases lay outside the gene matches. The CDR3 has 19 residues. Germline V gene sequence: CDR1 MNHEY, CDR2 SMNVEV (reference sequence).